This TCR beta chain derives from a study of graft-versus-host responses after intestinal transplantation (dated by TCRdb to 2020 to 2023). Notes on the research overall: The transplants that recipients received were multivisceral, liver-intestinal, or isolated intestinal. Every recipient was given anti-thymocyte globulin induction, then maintenance tacrolimus and steroids for about 3 years. After intestinal transplantation, graft-versus-host and host-versus-graft alloreactive T cell clones in the graft, circulation and bone marrow were tracked using bulk TCR-beta CDR3 sequencing. Alloreactive clones were identified by sequencing pre-transplant mixed lymphocyte reaction products and comparing them with unstimulated pre-transplant donor and recipient T cells. Of the roughly 24 intestinal transplant recipients enrolled in the cohort, one of whom was a retransplant, a few patients without pretransplant specimens were excluded. Donor T cell macrochimerism was defined as a peak of at least 4% donor T cells among recipient peripheral blood mononuclear cells. Instead of going to the commercial service, samples from a few later patients were sequenced in-house on an Illumina MiSeq and processed with MiXCR. Study-wide conclusions, independent of this receptor: In the allografts of patients with donor T cell macrochimerism, GvH to HvG T cell clonal ratios were high. GvH clones were detected in recipient bone marrow, and some appeared earlier in ileal mucosa or blood, consistent with an intestinal mucosal origin. Early after transplant, peak levels of circulating GvH clones were associated with declines in HvG clones. The relatively low number and heterogeneity of intestinal transplant patients limited the conclusions.

The library came from the immunoSEQ multiplex PCR assay. For most patients, genomic DNA was isolated with the Qiagen DNeasy Blood and Tissue Kit and sent frozen to Adaptive Biotechnologies for TCR sequencing. Adaptive Biotechnologies carried out high-throughput TCR-beta CDR3 sequencing of genomic DNA for most patients. For the original study's pipeline: Adaptive's ImmunoSEQ software was the source of the TCR sequencing data for about 18 patients, while three other patients were processed with MiXCR and VDJtools. To correct CD4 versus CD8 sorting errors, any sequence found in both subsets at a frequency ratio below 5:1 was removed. CDR3 nucleotide sequences shared by donor and recipient were removed because the origin of these sequences could not be assigned. To count as alloreactive, a clone needed at least 2-fold expansion over unstimulated cells and a minimum CFSE-low frequency of 0.002% (template counts) or 0.001% (read counts). Mappable clones were those detected in sequenced pre-transplant spleen, lymph node, or MLR CFSE-low populations of the donor or recipient. Cumulative frequency of alloreactive clones was calculated as a percentage of all sequences weighted by copy number. TCRdb retrieved this table from immuneACCESS and kept in-frame rearrangements only. Not all clones are present; in checked studies, unresolved V genes account for under half, and no reason is known for the remainder. V, J and clone size derive from that table, while D and trimming were established from the DNA sequence. For this sample the table gives 130,000 or so clones, of which about nine tenths were detected only once. The ten largest make up about 0.2% of the sample.

V is trimmed back by 2 bases and J by 0 bases, and the junction contains 1 base that no gene match accounts for. The CDR3 spans 14 residues, from the cysteine through the phenylalanine. The CDR3 DNA has 42 bases and is translated from base 1. Reading the germline V gene (reference sequence) gives CDR1 GTSNPN and CDR2 SVGIG. The sample's time point label, in plain terms: cells obtained before transplantation from donor or recipient. CD3+CD4+ and CD3+CD8+ populations were FACS-sorted from unstimulated pre-transplant donor and recipient cells taken from spleen or lymph nodes. Regarding this clone: No antigen is known for it. There are no base qualities to consult, and no much larger clone falls within one base.

The chain joins TRBV30 to TRBJ2-1; a stretch of 7 junction bases matches TRBD2. The input for sequencing was unstimulated CD4+ T cells sorted from spleen or lymph node cells, taken before intestinal transplant. The clonotype originates from a human donor who received an intestinal transplant. Here the CDR3 is given as CAWSTGGSYNEQFF. The nucleotide sequence is given as TGTGCCTGGAGTACGGGAGGCTCCTACAATGAGCAGTTCTTC. The entire variable domain, with the stretches around the CDR3 drawn from the reference TRBV30 and TRBJ2-1 proteins, is SQTIHQWPATLVQPVGSPLSLECTVEGTSNPNLYWYRQAAGRGLQLLFYSVGIGQISSEVPQNLSASRPQDRQFILSSKKLLLSDSGFYLCAWSTGGSYNEQFFGPGTRLTVL.